This entry concerns a single TCR beta chain. Its specificity is unknown. The CDR3 extends over 16 amino acids. Trimming removed 2 bases from V and 4 bases from J, with 18 bases in between. CDR1 SEHNR and CDR2 FQNEAQ come from the germline V gene (reference sequence). This sample was included in a study of cytomegalovirus exposure and HLA in healthy donors. Study results and limitations: Across donors, most TCRs were seen rarely, yet some public ones were widespread. It was assumed in the presence/absence analyses that sequencing depth was roughly uniform across donors. The study recorded over 150 TCR beta chains that were cytomegalovirus-associated.

PCR primers comprised 60 Vbeta and 13 Jbeta primers. Study processing details: In a later analysis, the count reached 82 million or so unique TCR beta chains, with around 11 million shared. TCRdb keeps only in-frame clones here, not all; method: immunoSEQ multiplex PCR. Clonal size and the V and J genes are those of that table, whereas D and trimming came from the DNA. This table has 90,000 to 100,000 clones, more than 55% appearing once. The sequence derives from a boy between 5 and 17 years old in good health and CMV-seropositive. The chain carries TRBV7-9 and TRBJ2-7; a possible D gene is TRBD1 (6 bases). Sequencing input: PBMCs. The CDR3 is CASSLSTGQRKYEQYF. As DNA, the CDR3 is TGTGCCAGCAGCTTATCGACAGGACAAAGAAAATACGAGCAGTACTTC.